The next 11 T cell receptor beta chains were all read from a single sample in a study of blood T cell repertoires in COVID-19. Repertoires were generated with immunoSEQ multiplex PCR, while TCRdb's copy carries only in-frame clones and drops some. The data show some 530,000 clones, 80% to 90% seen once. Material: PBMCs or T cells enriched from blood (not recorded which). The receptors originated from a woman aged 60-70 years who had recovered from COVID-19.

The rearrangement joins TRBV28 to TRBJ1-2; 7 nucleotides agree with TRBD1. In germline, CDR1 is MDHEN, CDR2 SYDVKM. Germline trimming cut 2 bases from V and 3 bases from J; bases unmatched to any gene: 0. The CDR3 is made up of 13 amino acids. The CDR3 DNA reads TGTGCCAGCAGTTTACAGGGGGACTATGGCTACACCTTC. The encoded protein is CASSLQGDYGYTF.

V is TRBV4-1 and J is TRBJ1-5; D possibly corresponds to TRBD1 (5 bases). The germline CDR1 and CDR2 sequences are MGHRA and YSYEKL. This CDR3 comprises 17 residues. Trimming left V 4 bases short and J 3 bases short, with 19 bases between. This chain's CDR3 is CASSRETGERNNQPQHF. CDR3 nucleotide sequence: TGCGCCAGCAGCCGAGAAACGGGGGAAAGAAACAATCAGCCCCAGCATTTT.

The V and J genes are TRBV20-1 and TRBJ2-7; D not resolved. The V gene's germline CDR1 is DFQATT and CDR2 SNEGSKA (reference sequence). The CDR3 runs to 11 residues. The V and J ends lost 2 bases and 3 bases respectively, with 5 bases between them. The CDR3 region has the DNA TGCAGTGCTAGAACCGGCTACGAGCAGTACGTC. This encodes CSARTGYEQYV.

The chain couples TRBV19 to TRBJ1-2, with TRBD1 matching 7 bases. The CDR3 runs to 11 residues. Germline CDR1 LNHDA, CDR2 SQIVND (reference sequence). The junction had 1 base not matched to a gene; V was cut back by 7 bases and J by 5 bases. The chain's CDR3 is CASNRGYGYTF. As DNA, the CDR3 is TGTGCCAGTAACAGGGGATATGGCTACACCTTC.

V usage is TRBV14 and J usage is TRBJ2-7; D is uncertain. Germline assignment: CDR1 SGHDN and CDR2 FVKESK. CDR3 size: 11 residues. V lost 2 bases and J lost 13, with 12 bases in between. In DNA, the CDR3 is TGTGCCAGCAGCCAACAGGCTATCACTTACTTC. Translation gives CASSQQAITYF. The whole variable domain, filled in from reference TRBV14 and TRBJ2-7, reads EAGVTQFPSHSVIEKGQTVTLRCDPISGHDNLYWYRRVMGKEIKFLLHFVKESKQDESGMPNNRFLAERTGGTYSTLKVQPAELEDSGVYFCASSQQAITYFGPGTRLTVT.

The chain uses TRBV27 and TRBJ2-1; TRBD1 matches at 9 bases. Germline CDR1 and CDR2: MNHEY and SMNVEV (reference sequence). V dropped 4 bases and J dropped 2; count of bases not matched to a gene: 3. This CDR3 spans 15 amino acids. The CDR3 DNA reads TGTGCCAGCAGTTCCCGACAGGGGGCCTACAATGAGCAGTTCTTC. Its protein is CASSSRQGAYNEQFF.

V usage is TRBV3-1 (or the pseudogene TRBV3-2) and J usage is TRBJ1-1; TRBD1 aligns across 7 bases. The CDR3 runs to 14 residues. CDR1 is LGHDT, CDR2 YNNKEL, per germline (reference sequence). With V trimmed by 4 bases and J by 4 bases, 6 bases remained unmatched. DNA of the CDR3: TGTGCCAGCAGCCCCCGACAGGGTGTCACTGAAGCTTTCTTT. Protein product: CASSPRQGVTEAFF.

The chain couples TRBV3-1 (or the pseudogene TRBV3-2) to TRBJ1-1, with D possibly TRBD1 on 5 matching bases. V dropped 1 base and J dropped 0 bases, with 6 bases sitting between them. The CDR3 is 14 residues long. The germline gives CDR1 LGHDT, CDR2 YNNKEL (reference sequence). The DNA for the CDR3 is TGTGCCAGCAGCCAAGGGACACTGAACACTGAAGCTTTCTTT. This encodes CASSQGTLNTEAFF.

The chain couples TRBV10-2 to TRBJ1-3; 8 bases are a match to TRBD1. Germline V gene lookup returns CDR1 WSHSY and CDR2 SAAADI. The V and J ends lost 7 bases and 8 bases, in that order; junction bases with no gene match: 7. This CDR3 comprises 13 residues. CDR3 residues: CASKDRVWDTIYF. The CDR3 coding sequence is TGCGCCAGCAAGGACAGGGTTTGGGACACCATATATTTT.

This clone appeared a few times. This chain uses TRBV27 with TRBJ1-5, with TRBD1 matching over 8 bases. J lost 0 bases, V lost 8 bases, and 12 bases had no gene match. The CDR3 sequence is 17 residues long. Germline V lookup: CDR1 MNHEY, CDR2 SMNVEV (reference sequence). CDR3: CASRDRSGGYSNQPQHF. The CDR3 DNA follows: TGTGCCAGCCGGGACAGGTCGGGGGGCTATAGCAATCAGCCCCAGCATTTT.

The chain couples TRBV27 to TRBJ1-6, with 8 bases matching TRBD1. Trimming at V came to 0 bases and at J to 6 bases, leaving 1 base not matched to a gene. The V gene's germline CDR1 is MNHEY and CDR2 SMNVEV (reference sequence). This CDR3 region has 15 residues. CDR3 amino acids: CASSLSDRVNSPLHF. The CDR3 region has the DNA TGTGCCAGCAGTTTATCGGACAGGGTTAATTCACCCCTCCACTTT.